This TCR beta chain was observed in a study of metastatic and nonmetastatic thyroid tumors. Turning to the study itself: Across blood and tumor or nodule tissue, repertoires from malignant and benign thyroid patients were compared with one another. Study-wide results and caveats: In both blood and tumor samples, TCR beta diversity was reported significantly higher for malignant than benign nodules.

This clone was seen only once. Its target is unknown. Authors' analysis steps: A papillary thyroid cancer distant-metastasis classifier was built from CDR3 differences across clinicopathological groups. Using MiXCR, TCRdb reanalyzed the PCR reads. TCRdb's processing, not the authors', yielded these V and J calls. The sample records tens of thousands of clones, more than 10% being singletons. There are 16 residues in the CDR3. Per the germline V gene, CDR1 is SGHAT and CDR2 is FQNNGV. Between the trimmed V and J ends, which lost 2 bases and 0 bases, there was a span of 14 bases. Nobody among the patients had been given any treatment before thyroid surgery.

Input material: blood. This chain joins TRBV11-2 and TRBJ2-7; D is uncertain. This clonotype was obtained from a female donor with papillary thyroid cancer or a benign thyroid nodule (not recorded which). Some clones in this sample may be carry-over from other donors' samples. This CDR3 is CASSLTDSGDSYEQYF. CDR3 coding DNA: TGTGCCAGCAGCTTAACCGACTCGGGTGACTCCTACGAGCAGTACTTC.